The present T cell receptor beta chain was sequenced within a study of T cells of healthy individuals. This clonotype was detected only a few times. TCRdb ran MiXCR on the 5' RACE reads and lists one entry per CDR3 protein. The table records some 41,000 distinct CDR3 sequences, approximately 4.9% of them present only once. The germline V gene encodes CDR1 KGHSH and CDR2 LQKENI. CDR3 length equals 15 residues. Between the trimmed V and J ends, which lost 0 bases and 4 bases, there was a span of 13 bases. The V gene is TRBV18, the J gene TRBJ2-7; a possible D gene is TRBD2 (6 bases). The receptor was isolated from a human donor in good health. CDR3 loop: CASSPPWGLIYEQYF. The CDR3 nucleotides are TGTGCCAGCTCACCACCGTGGGGACTTATTTACGAGCAGTACTTC.